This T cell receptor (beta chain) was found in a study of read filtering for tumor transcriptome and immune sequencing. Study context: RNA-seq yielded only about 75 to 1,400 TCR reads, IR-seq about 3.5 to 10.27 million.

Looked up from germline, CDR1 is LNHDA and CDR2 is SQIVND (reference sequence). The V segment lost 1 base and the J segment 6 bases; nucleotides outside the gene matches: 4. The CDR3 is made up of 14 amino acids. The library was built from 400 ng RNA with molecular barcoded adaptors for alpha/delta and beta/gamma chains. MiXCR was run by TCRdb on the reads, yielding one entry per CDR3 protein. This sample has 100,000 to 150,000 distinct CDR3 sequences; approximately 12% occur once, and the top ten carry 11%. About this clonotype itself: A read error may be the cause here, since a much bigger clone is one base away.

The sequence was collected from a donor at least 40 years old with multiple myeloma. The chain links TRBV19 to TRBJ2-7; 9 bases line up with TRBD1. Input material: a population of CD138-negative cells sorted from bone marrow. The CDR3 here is CASSIAGQGREQYF. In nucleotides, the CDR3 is TGTGCCAGTAGTATAGCCGGACAGGGGCGCGAGCAGTACTTC.